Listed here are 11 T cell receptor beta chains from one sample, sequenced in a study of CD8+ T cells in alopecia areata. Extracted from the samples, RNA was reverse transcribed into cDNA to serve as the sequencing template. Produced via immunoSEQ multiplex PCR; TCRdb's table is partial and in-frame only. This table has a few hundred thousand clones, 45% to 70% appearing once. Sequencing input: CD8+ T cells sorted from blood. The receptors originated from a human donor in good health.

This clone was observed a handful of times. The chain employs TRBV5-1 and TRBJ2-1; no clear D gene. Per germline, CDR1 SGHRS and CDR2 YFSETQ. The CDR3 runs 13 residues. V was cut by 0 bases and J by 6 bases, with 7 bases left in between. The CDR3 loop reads CASSLDRPNEQFF. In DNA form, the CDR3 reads TGCGCCAGCAGCTTGGATAGGCCCAATGAGCAGTTCTTC. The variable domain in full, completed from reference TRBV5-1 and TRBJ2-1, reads KAGVTQTPRYLIKTRGQQVTLSCSPISGHRSVSWYQQTPGQGLQFLFEYFSETQRNKGNFPGRFSGRQFSNSRSEMNVSTLELGDSALYLCASSLDRPNEQFFGPGTRLTVL.

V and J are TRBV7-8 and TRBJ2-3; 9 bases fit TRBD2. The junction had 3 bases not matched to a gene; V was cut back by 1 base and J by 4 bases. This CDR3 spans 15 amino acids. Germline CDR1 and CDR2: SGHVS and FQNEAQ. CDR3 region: CASSLGSGGADTQYF. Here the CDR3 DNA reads TGTGCCAGCAGCTTAGGTAGCGGGGGCGCAGATACGCAGTATTTT.

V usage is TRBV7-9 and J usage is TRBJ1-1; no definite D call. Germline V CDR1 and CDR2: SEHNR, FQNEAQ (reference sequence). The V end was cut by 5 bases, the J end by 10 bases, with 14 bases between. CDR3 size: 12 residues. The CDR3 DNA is TGTGCCAGCAGCCGCGGGTCGTCTACAGCTTTCTTT. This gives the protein CASSRGSSTAFF.

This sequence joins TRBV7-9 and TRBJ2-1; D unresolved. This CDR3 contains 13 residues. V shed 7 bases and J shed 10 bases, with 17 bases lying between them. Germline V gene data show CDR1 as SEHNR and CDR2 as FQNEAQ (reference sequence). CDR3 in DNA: TGTGCCAGCAAGTTAATCAGCGCTGGGGAGCAGTTCTTC. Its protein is CASKLISAGEQFF.

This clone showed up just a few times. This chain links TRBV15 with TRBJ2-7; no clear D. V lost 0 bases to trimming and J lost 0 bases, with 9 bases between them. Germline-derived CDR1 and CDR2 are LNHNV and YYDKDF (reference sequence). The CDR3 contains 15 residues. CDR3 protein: CATSRDWADSYEQYF. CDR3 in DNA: TGTGCCACCAGCAGAGATTGGGCGGACTCCTACGAGCAGTACTTC.

The CDR3 is CASSQEAGTRDEQFF. The CDR3 nucleotides read TGCGCCAGCAGCCAAGAGGCCGGGACTAGGGACGAGCAGTTCTTC. The chain combines TRBV4-1 with TRBJ2-1, with 8 bases that match TRBD2. Trimming cost V 0 bases and J 10 bases; bases outside gene matches: 8. This CDR3 is built from 15 residues. From germline, CDR1 is MGHRA and CDR2 YSYEKL.

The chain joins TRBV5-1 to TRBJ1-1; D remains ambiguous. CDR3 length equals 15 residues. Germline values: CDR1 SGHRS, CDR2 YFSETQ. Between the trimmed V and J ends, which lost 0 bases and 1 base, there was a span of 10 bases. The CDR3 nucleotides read TGCGCCAGCAGCTTGGTTGGGAACTCGAACACTGAAGCTTTCTTT. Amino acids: CASSLVGNSNTEAFF.

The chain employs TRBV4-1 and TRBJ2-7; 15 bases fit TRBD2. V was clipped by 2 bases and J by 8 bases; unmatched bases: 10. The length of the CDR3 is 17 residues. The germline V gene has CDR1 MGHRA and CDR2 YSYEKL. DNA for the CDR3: TGCGCCAGCAGCCAACCCAGCGGACTAGCGGGGGGGCAACAGCAGTACTTC. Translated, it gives CASSQPSGLAGGQQQYF.

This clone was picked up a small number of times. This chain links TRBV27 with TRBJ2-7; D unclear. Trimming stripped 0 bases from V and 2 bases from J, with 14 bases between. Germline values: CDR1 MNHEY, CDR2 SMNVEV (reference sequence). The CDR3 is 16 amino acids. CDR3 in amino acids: CASSLSFVKPTYEQYF. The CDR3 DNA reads TGTGCCAGCAGTTTATCGTTTGTGAAACCGACCTACGAGCAGTACTTC.

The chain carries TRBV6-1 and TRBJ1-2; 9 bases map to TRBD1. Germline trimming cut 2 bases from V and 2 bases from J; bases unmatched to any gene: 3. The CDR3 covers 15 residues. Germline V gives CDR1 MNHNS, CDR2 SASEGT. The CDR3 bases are TGTGCCAGCAGTGAAATGGGGACAGGGAACTATGGCTACACCTTC. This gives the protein CASSEMGTGNYGYTF.

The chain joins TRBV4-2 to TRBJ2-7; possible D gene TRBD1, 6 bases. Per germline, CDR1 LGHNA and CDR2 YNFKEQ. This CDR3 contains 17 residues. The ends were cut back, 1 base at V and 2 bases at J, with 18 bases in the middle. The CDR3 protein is CASSQGIAGASTYEQYF. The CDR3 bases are TGTGCCAGCAGCCAAGGGATCGCAGGGGCGTCAACCTACGAGCAGTACTTC.